These T cell receptor beta chains were read from a single sample in a study of cytomegalovirus exposure and HLA in healthy donors. Profiling relied on immunoSEQ multiplex PCR, and the TCRdb table lists in-frame clones only, not all of them. The table shows about 62,000 clones, with roughly 80% occurring only once. The source material was PBMCs. All receptors derive from a woman under 40 in good health and CMV-seronegative. CDR3s include the opening cysteine and the closing phenylalanine or tryptophan. The order of the fields is CDR3 DNA, CDR3 protein, clone size, V gene, J gene, D gene, CDR3 length. A D gene is named only where the DNA matches it firmly. Rows give clone size only sometimes, using once, few, many, or a class for an expanded clone.

TGTGCCAGCAGTCCCACACTACAGGGGCACACTGAAGCTTTCTTT,CASSPTLQGHTEAFF,-,TRBV28,TRBJ1-1,TRBD1,15
TGTGCCAGCAGTCCCCCGACAGGGTACTATGGCTACACCTTC,CASSPPTGYYGYTF,few,TRBV2,TRBJ1-2,TRBD1,14
TGTGCCAGCTCACCAATTGGGCAGGGAGAGACCCAGTACTTC,CASSPIGQGETQYF,-,TRBV18,TRBJ2-5,-,14
TGTGCCAGCAGTTGGCAGTCATCTAACTATGGCTACACCTTC,CASSWQSSNYGYTF,-,TRBV28,TRBJ1-2,-,14
TGTGCCAGCAGCTCCGAGTCTTCTGGAAACACCATATATTTT,CASSSESSGNTIYF,few,TRBV5-5,TRBJ1-3,-,14
TGCGCCAGCAGCCAAATGCACCGGGACAGGGGCGGCTATGGCTACACCTTC,CASSQMHRDRGGYGYTF,-,TRBV4-1,TRBJ1-2,TRBD1,17
TGTGCCAGCAGTCGAACAGGGGGCAAACAAGAGACCCAGTACTTC,CASSRTGGKQETQYF,-,TRBV7-2,TRBJ2-5,TRBD1,15
TGTGCCAGTAGTACTCCCTACGAGCAGTACTTC,CASSTPYEQYF,-,TRBV19,TRBJ2-7,-,11
TGTGCCAGTAGTATAGCTGGCGCGGGGGGAGGCTACGAGCAGTACTTC,CASSIAGAGGGYEQYF,few,TRBV19,TRBJ2-7,TRBD2,16
TGCGCCAGCAGCCAAGACCGCGGGGCAGTCAATCAGCCCCAGCATTTT,CASSQDRGAVNQPQHF,-,TRBV4-1,TRBJ1-5,-,16
TGTGCCAGCAGCACGGCAGGGTTACACAATGAGCAGTTCTTC,CASSTAGLHNEQFF,-,TRBV7-2,TRBJ2-1,-,14
TGCGCCAGCAGCTTACGGGGGGCCGGGTTGGAGACCCAGTACTTC,CASSLRGAGLETQYF,-,TRBV5-1,TRBJ2-5,-,15
TGCGCCAGCAGCCAAGGGTGGGCGGGACTAGCGAGCTCCTACAATGAGCAGTTCTTC,CASSQGWAGLASSYNEQFF,-,TRBV4-3,TRBJ2-1,TRBD2,19
TGTGCCAGCAGCGAGATACAGGTCTCCTACGAGCAGTACTTC,CASSEIQVSYEQYF,-,TRBV6-1,TRBJ2-7,-,14
TGTGCCAGCAGCGGACTCGGGACAGGGAAAGGGGGCAATGAAAAACTGTTTTTT,CASSGLGTGKGGNEKLFF,few,TRBV5-6,TRBJ1-4,TRBD1,18
TGTGCCAGTAGTATAGATCGCGCGGCCGGGGGGCTGAATGAGCAGTTCTTC,CASSIDRAAGGLNEQFF,-,TRBV19,TRBJ2-1,-,17
TGTGCCAACCCGACGGGCAGGGGCTATGGCTACACCTTC,CANPTGRGYGYTF,-,TRBV11-2,TRBJ1-2,-,13
TGTGCCAGCAGTTTATTCCTACAGGGGGCGGGGTCACCCCTCCACTTT,CASSLFLQGAGSPLHF,once,TRBV28,TRBJ1-6,TRBD1,16
TGTGCCAGCAGCCTCGGACATTCTAGCACAGATACGCAGTATTTT,CASSLGHSSTDTQYF,-,TRBV7-9,TRBJ2-3,-,15
TGTGCCAGCAGCGCAGGGACAGGTTTTTACACCGGGGAGCTGTTTTTT,CASSAGTGFYTGELFF,-,TRBV7-9,TRBJ2-2,TRBD1,16
TGTGCCAGCAGCCTGACAGGCATTAATGCCTACGAGCAGTACTTC,CASSLTGINAYEQYF,-,TRBV7-2,TRBJ2-7,-,15
TGTGCCAGCAACCCTATTTTCTCGGGACAGGGTGGGGATACGCAGTATTTT,CASNPIFSGQGGDTQYF,-,TRBV5-6,TRBJ2-3,TRBD1,17
TGTGCCAGCAGCCCTCCGGACAGGGGACTACCTAGTGGGTACTTC,CASSPPDRGLPSGYF,-,TRBV2,TRBJ2-7,TRBD1,15
TGTGCCAGTAGTAAAGAGAAAGGAGGTGACTATGGCTACACCTTC,CASSKEKGGDYGYTF,-,TRBV19,TRBJ1-2,-,15
TGTGCCAGCAGCCTAAGACAGACCCAAGCTTTCTTT,CASSLRQTQAFF,-,TRBV5-8,TRBJ1-1,-,12
TGTGCCAGCAGCTTCGCGGCTAGGGAGCAGTACTTC,CASSFAAREQYF,-,TRBV5-4,TRBJ2-7,-,12
TGTGCCAGAAGCCCGGAGCCCGTATCCCCCTACGAGCAGTACTTC,CARSPEPVSPYEQYF,-,TRBV5-3,TRBJ2-7,-,15
TGTGCCAGCAATCCCCGTAGGGGTAGCAATCAGCCCCAGCATTTT,CASNPRRGSNQPQHF,-,TRBV6-6,TRBJ1-5,-,15
TGTGCCAGCAGCTTAGCGGAGATATCCGTCGTCCTCAGCGAGCAGTACTTC,CASSLAEISVVLSEQYF,few,TRBV7-2,TRBJ2-7,-,17